The TCR beta chain described here comes from a study of cytomegalovirus exposure and HLA in healthy donors. Whole-study findings and limits: Later examination showed HLA-associated TCR beta chains had greater clonal expansion than equally common others. In a later analysis, an Asian-associated ancestry cluster reportedly showed fewer N-insertions than the roughly 700-donor mean. TRBV6-2, TRBV6-3 and other indistinguishable V segments were excluded. Rare sequences made up most TCRs, while some public TCRs were found in many donors.

Regarding this clone: Its antigen is unknown.

13 Jbeta primers and 60 Vbeta primers were used for the PCR. The assay was immunoSEQ multiplex PCR, and TCRdb's table has in-frame clones only and misses some. The sample holds around 200,000 clones, roughly 79% seen once. This CDR3 contains 13 residues. Germline values: CDR1 SGHNT, CDR2 YYREEE (reference sequence). Trimming cost V 4 bases and J 4 bases; bases outside gene matches: 3. The rearrangement uses TRBV5-4 and TRBJ2-7; TRBD1 aligns across 9 bases. The specimen sequenced was PBMCs. This TCR was recovered from a woman aged 25-40 years in good health and CMV-seropositive. CDR3 bases: TGTGCCAGCAGCGGGACAGGGCCTTACGAGCAGTACTTC. This gives the protein CASSGTGPYEQYF.